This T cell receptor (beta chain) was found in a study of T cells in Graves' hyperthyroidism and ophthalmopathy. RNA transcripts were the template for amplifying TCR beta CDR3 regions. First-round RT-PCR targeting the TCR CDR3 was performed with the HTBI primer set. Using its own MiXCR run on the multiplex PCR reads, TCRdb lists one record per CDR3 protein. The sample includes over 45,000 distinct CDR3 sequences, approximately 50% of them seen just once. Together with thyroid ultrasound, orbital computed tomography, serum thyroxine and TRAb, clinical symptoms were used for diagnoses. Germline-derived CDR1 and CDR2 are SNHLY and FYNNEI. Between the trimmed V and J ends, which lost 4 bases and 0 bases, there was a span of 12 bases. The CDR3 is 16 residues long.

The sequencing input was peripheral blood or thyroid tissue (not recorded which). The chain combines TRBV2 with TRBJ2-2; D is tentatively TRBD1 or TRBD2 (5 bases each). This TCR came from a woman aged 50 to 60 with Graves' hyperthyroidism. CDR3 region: CASSAEGLANTGELFF. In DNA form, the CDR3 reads TGTGCCAGCAGTGCAGAGGGGCTCGCGAACACCGGGGAGCTGTTTTTT.